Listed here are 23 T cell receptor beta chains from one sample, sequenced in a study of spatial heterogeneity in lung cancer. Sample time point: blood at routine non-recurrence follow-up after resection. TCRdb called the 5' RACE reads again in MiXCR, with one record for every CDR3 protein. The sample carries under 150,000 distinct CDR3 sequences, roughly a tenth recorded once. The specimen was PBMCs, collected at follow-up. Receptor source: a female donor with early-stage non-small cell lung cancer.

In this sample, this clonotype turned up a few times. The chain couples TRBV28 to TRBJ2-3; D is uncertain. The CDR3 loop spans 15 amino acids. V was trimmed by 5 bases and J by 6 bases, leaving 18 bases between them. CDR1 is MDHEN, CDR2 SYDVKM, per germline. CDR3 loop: CASSAWTDHRDTQYF. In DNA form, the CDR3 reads TGTGCCAGCAGTGCCTGGACGGATCACCGGGATACGCAGTATTTT.

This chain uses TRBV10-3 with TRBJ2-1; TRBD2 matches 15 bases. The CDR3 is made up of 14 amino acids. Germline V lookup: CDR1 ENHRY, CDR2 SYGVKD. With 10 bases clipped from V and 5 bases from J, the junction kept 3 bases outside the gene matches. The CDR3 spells CATGTSGRNNEQFF. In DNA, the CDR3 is TGTGCCACCGGGACTAGCGGGAGGAACAATGAGCAGTTCTTC.

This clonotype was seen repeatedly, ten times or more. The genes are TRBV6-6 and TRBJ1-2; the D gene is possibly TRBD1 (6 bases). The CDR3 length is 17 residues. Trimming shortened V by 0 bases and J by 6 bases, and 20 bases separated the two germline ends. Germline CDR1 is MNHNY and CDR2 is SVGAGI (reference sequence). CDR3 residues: CASSYSTGQILSHGYTF. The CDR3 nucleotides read TGTGCCAGCAGTTACTCGACAGGACAGATCCTCTCGCATGGCTACACCTTC.

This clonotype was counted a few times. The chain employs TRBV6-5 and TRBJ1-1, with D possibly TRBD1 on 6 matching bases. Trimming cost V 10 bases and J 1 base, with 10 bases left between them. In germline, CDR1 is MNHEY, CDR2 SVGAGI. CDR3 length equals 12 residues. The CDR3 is CAIQGPNTEAFF. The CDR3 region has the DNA TGTGCCATTCAGGGGCCGAACACTGAAGCTTTCTTT.

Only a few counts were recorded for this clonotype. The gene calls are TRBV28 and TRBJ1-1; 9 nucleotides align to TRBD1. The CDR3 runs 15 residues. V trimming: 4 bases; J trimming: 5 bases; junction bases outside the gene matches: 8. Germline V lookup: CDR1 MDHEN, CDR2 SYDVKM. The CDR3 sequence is CASSSGQGWGTEAFF. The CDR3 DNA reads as TGTGCCAGCAGTTCGGGACAGGGTTGGGGTACTGAAGCTTTCTTT.

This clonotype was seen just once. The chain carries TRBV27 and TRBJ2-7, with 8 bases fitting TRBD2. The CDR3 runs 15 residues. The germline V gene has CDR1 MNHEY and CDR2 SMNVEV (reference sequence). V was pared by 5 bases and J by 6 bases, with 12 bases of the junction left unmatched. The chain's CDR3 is CASSQLPGLEPEQYF. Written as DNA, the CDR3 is TGTGCCAGCAGTCAATTACCGGGACTAGAACCCGAGCAGTACTTC.

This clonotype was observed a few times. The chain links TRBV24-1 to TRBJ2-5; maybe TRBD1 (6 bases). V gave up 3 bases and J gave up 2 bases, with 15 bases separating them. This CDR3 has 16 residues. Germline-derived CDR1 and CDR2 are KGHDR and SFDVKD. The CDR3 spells CATSDTGSATQETQYF. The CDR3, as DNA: TGTGCCACCAGTGATACAGGGAGCGCGACGCAAGAGACCCAGTACTTC.

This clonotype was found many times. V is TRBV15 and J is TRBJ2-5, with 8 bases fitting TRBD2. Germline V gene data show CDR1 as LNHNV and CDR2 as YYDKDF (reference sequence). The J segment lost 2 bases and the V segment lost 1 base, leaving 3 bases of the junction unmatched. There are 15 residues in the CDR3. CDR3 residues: CATSRVREAQETQYF. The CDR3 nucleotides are TGTGCCACCAGCAGAGTGCGGGAGGCGCAAGAGACCCAGTACTTC.

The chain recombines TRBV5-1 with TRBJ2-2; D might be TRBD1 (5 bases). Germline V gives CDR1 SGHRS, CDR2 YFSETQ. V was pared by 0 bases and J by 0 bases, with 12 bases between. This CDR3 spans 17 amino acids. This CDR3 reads CASSLGRQRPNTGELFF. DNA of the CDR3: TGCGCCAGCAGCTTGGGACGACAGAGGCCGAACACCGGGGAGCTGTTTTTT.

The CDR3 DNA follows: TGTGCCAGTAGTGACGGTGGGTTCAGTCAGCCCCAGCATTTT. Amino acids: CASSDGGFSQPQHF. The chain carries TRBV19 and TRBJ1-5; no clear D. The CDR3 has 14 residues. Between the trimmed V and J ends, which lost 5 bases and 6 bases, there was a span of 14 bases. CDR1 is LNHDA, CDR2 SQIVND, per germline (reference sequence).

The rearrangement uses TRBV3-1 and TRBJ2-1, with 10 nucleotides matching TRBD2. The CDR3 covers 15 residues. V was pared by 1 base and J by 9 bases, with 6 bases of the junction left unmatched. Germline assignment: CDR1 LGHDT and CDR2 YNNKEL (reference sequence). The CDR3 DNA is TGTGCCAGCAGCCAAGGGCTAGCGGGAGTTGGTGAGCAGTTCTTC. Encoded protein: CASSQGLAGVGEQFF.

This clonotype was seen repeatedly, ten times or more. The CDR3 loop is CASRDAESSYEQYF. The CDR3 DNA sequence: TGTGCCAGCCGGGACGCAGAAAGCTCCTACGAGCAGTACTTC. The J gene is TRBJ2-7, the V gene TRBV28; D could derive from TRBD1 or TRBD2 (5 bases each). The CDR3 is made up of 14 amino acids. Germline V gene data show CDR1 as MDHEN and CDR2 as SYDVKM. The germline V and J ends were trimmed by 8 bases and 0 bases, with 14 bases remaining between them.

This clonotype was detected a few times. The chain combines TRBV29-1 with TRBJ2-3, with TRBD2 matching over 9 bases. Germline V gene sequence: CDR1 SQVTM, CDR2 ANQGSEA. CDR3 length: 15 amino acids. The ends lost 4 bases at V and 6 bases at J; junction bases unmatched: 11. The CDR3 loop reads CSVAEILAGVDTQYF. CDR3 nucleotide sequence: TGCAGCGTTGCAGAAATATTAGCGGGGGTCGATACGCAGTATTTT.

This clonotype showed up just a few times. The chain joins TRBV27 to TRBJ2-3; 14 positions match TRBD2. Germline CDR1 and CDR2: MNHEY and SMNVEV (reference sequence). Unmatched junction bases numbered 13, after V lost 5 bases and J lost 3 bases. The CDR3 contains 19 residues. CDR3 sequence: CASSRHGRLAGGGTDTQYF. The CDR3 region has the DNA TGTGCCAGCAGTCGCCATGGTAGACTAGCGGGAGGGGGTACAGATACGCAGTATTTT.

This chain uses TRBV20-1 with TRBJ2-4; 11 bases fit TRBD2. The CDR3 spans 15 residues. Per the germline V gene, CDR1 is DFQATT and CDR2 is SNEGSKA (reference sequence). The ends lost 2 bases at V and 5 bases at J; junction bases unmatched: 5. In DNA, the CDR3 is TGCAGTGCTAGACTAGCGGGAGGCCAGGAAAACATTCAGTACTTC. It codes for CSARLAGGQENIQYF.

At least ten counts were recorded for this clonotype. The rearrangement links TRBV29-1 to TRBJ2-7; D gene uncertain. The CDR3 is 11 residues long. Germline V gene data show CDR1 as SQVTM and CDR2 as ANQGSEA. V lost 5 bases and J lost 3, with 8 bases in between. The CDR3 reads CSVSTLYEQYF. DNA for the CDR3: TGCAGCGTTTCTACCCTCTACGAGCAGTACTTC.

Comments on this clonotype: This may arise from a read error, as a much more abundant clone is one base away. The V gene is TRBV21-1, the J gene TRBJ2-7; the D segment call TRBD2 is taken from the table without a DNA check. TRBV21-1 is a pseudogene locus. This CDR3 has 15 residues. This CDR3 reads CVSSKAPLGTYEQYV. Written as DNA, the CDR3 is TGTGTCAGCAGCAAAGCGCCCCTCGGGACTTACGAGCAGTACGTC.

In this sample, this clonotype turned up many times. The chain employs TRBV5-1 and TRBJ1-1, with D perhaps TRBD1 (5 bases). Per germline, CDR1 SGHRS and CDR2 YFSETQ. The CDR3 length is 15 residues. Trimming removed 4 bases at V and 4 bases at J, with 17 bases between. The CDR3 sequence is CASSPGRGTTTEAFF. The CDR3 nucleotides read TGCGCCAGCAGCCCTGGTAGGGGTACGACCACTGAAGCTTTCTTT. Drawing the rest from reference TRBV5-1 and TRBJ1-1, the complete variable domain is KAGVTQTPRYLIKTRGQQVTLSCSPISGHRSVSWYQQTPGQGLQFLFEYFSETQRNKGNFPGRFSGRQFSNSRSEMNVSTLELGDSALYLCASSPGRGTTTEAFFGQGTRLTVV.

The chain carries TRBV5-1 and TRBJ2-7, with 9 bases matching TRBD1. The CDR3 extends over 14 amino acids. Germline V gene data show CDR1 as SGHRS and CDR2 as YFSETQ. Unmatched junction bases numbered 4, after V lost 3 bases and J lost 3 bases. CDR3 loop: CASSSGTGSYEQYV. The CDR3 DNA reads TGCGCCAGCAGCTCGGGGACAGGGAGCTACGAGCAGTACGTC.

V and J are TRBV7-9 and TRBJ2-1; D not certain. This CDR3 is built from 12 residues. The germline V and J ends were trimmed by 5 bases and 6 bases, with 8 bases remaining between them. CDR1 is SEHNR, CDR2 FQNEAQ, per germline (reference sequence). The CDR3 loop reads CASSTELNEQFF. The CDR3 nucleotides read TGTGCCAGCAGCACAGAGCTCAATGAGCAGTTCTTC.

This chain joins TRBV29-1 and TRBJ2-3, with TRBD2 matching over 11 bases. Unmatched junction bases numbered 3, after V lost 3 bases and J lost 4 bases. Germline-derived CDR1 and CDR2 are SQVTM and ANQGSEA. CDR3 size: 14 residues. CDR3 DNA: TGCAGCGTTGATCTGGGACTAGCGGCAGATACGCAGTATTTT. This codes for CSVDLGLAADTQYF.

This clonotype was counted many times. The CDR3 coding sequence is TGTGCCTGGAGGGTAACAGGGCTTAACTATGGCTACACCTTC. Protein product: CAWRVTGLNYGYTF. The rearrangement links TRBV30 to TRBJ1-2; possibly TRBD1 for D (6 bases). The CDR3 runs 14 residues. Germline V gene data show CDR1 as GTSNPN and CDR2 as SVGIG (reference sequence). Between the trimmed V and J ends, which lost 3 bases and 1 base, there was a span of 12 bases.

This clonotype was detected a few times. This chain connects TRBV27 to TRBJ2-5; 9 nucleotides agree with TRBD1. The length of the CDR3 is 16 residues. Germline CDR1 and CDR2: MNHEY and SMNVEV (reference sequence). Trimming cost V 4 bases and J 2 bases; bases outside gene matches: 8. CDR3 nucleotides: TGTGCCAGCAGTTCCCTTTGGACAGGGGTTCAAGAGACCCAGTACTTC. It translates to CASSSLWTGVQETQYF.